This T cell receptor delta chain was captured by sequencing in a study of Vδ1+ human thymocytes. Study-level findings and limits: Unexpected Vdelta2 sequences could cause misinterpretation of bulk repertoire data. Thymic TRG and TRD repertoires appeared highly polyclonal, with Gaussian CDR3 length distributions. Roughly 22% of thymic delta-chain sequences were Vdelta2, with few Vdelta3, unlike blood Vdelta1+ controls.

On this clone: Its antigen remains unknown. The sample carries other DNA sequences with the same CDR3.

The junction had 18 bases not matched to a gene; V was cut back by 3 bases and J by 0 bases. CDR1 is TSWWSYY, CDR2 QGS, per germline. The CDR3 spans 20 residues. Extracted RNA was reverse transcribed into cDNA. The CDR3 regions were amplified by multiplex PCR from V-gene primers to a constant-region primer. TCRdb re-called the multiplex PCR reads using CATT. The repertoire holds about 75,000 delta-chain clones, with approximately 37% as singletons. Thymocytes were sorted as CD3+ TCRVdelta1+ TCRVdelta2- after alphabeta T cell depletion. Purity of the sorted Vdelta1+ thymocytes ranged from 98% to 99.6%. This sequence joins TRDV1 and TRDJ1, with 8 nucleotides matching TRDD2. Input material: Vdelta1+ gamma-delta thymocytes from the thymus. As for subset: FACS-sorted CD3+ TCRalphabeta- TCRVdelta1+ TCRVdelta2- thymocytes. This clonotype was obtained from a boy less than two years old who had congenital heart surgery. This CDR3 is CALGESASYVRGPDTDKLIF. The CDR3 region has the DNA TGTGCTCTTGGGGAGAGTGCTTCCTACGTACGGGGGCCAGACACCGATAAACTCATCTTT.